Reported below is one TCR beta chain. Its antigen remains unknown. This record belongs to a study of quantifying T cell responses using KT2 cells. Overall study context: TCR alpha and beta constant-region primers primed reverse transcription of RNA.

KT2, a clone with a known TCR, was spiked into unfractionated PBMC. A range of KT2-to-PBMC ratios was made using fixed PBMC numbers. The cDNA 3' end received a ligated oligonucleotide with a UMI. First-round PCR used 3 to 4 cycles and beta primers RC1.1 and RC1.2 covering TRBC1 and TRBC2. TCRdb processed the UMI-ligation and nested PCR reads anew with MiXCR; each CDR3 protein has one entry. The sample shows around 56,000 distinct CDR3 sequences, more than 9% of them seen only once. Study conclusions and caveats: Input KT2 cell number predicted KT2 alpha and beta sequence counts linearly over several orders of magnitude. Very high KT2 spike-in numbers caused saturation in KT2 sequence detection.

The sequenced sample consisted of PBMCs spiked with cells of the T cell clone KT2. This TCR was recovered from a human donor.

The CDR3 region has the DNA TGCAGCGTTCGTGGACAGATGAACACTGAAGCTTTCTTT. Translating gives CSVRGQMNTEAFF. The rearrangement joins TRBV29-1 to TRBJ1-1, with D perhaps matching TRBD1 (6 bases). Trimming removed 5 bases from V and 0 bases from J, with 10 bases in between. Germline CDR1 is SQVTM and CDR2 is ANQGSEA. This CDR3 region has 13 residues.